Listed here are 19 T cell receptor beta chains from one sample, sequenced in a study of blood T cell repertoires in COVID-19. This table comes from immunoSEQ multiplex PCR, and its TCRdb copy is limited to in-frame clones, with some not included. The sample records 350,000 to 400,000 clones, roughly 90% being singletons. Sequencing input: peripheral blood. Source of these receptors: a woman aged 25 to 39 with COVID-19, enrolled during active disease.

The rearrangement uses TRBV3-1 (or the pseudogene TRBV3-2) and TRBJ1-2; no clear D gene. V was trimmed by 2 bases and J by 2 bases, leaving 9 bases between them. The CDR3 length is 14 residues. Germline V gene sequence: CDR1 LGHDT, CDR2 YNNKEL (reference sequence). The CDR3 DNA follows: TGTGCCAGCAGCCAAAGCGGGCACAACTATGGCTACACCTTC. Translating it yields CASSQSGHNYGYTF.

The rearrangement uses TRBV14 and TRBJ1-1; tentative D call: TRBD1 (5 bases). Per germline, CDR1 SGHDN and CDR2 FVKESK. V was pared by 1 base and J by 0 bases, with 15 bases between. The CDR3 covers 17 residues. The CDR3 coding sequence is TGTGCCAGCAGCCAAGTAAGGGGCGGAGTCATGAACACTGAAGCTTTCTTT. This translates into CASSQVRGGVMNTEAFF.

The rearrangement links TRBV11-3 to TRBJ2-3; TRBD2 aligns across 8 bases. The CDR3 is 19 amino acids. CDR1 is SGHNT, CDR2 YENEEA, per germline. V was clipped by 5 bases and J by 0 bases; unmatched bases: 16. CDR3 amino acids: CASSPGRFVVAGSTDTQYF. CDR3 nucleotides: TGTGCCAGCAGCCCCGGTCGCTTTGTAGTAGCGGGAAGCACAGATACGCAGTATTTT. The full variable domain, with the rest looked up from reference TRBV11-3 and TRBJ2-3, is EAGVVQSPRYKIIEKKQPVAFWCNPISGHNTLYWYLQNLGQGPELLIRYENEEAVDDSQLPKDRFSAERLKGVDSTLKIQPAELGDSAVYLCASSPGRFVVAGSTDTQYFGPGTRLTVL.

The chain is built from TRBV6-5 and TRBJ2-7, with 7 bases lining up with TRBD1. The CDR3 loop spans 13 amino acids. Germline loops: CDR1 MNHEY, CDR2 SVGAGI. The J segment lost 6 bases and the V segment lost 0 bases, leaving 2 bases of the junction unmatched. The CDR3 reads CASSYSPGGEQYF. In DNA form, the CDR3 reads TGTGCCAGCAGTTACTCGCCAGGGGGCGAGCAGTACTTC.

V gene TRBV2 combines with J gene TRBJ1-1, with D perhaps TRBD1 (5 bases). V lost 10 bases and J lost 2, with 11 bases in between. The CDR3 covers 12 residues. Germline lookup yields CDR1 SNHLY and CDR2 FYNNEI. In nucleotides, the CDR3 is TGTGCCACCCCGACAGAAAACACTGAAGCTTTCTTT. Protein sequence: CATPTENTEAFF.

The chain combines TRBV6-2 or TRBV6-3 with TRBJ2-7; TRBD1 agrees at 10 bases. The V and J ends lost 5 bases and 2 bases, in that order; junction bases with no gene match: 6. The CDR3 length is 15 residues. Germline assignment: CDR1 MNHEY and CDR2 SVGEGT. CDR3 sequence reads: CASSPGQGIPYEQYV. In nucleotides, the CDR3 is TGTGCCAGCAGTCCGGGACAGGGGATCCCCTACGAGCAGTACGTC.

CDR3 nucleotides: TGTGCCAGCAGTTACTCGTGCAGAGGGCTCTGCACTGAAGCTTTCTTT. It codes for CASSYSCRGLCTEAFF. The chain has TRBV6-5 and TRBJ1-1; D is ambiguous. Germline values: CDR1 MNHEY, CDR2 SVGAGI. The CDR3 consists of 16 residues. Trimming took 0 bases from V and 4 from J, leaving 15 bases between them.

This sequence joins TRBV6-2 or TRBV6-3 and TRBJ2-7; TRBD1 matches 7 bases. CDR3 size: 14 residues. V lost 6 bases to trimming and J lost 5 bases; unmatched junction nucleotides: 10. Germline assignment: CDR1 MNHEY and CDR2 SVGEGT. CDR3 protein: CASSHDRELHEQYV. CDR3 nucleotides: TGTGCCAGCAGCCACGACAGGGAACTGCACGAGCAGTACGTC.

The chain carries TRBV6-5 and TRBJ2-1; D is perhaps TRBD1 (6 bases). The CDR3 has 15 amino acids. Germline CDR1 is MNHEY and CDR2 is SVGAGI. The V gene lost 0 bases and the J gene lost 7 bases, with 13 bases spanning the gap. CDR3 bases: TGTGCCAGCAGTTACTCAGGGCAGGGGTCAAATGAGCAGTTCTTC. Its translation is CASSYSGQGSNEQFF.

The genes are TRBV12-3 or TRBV12-4 and TRBJ1-1; D is ambiguous. The length of the CDR3 is 12 residues. Deletions cut 5 bases from V and 11 bases from J, with 15 bases between. The CDR3 coding sequence is TGTGCCAGCAGTCCCGGTGGTGGGAGGGCTTTCTTT. Protein sequence: CASSPGGGRAFF.

This chain joins TRBV4-2 and TRBJ1-2, with TRBD1 identical over 8 bases. The CDR3 is 14 residues long. Trimming took 0 bases from V and 7 from J; bases not matched to a gene: 4. The germline gives CDR1 LGHNA, CDR2 YNFKEQ. The CDR3 here is CASSQDQGARGYTF. For the CDR3, the DNA is TGTGCCAGCAGCCAAGATCAGGGGGCACGTGGCTACACCTTC.

This chain links TRBV28 with TRBJ1-1, with 8 bases identical to TRBD1. V dropped 8 bases and J dropped 8; count of bases not matched to a gene: 16. Germline CDR1 reads MDHEN; CDR2 reads SYDVKM. The CDR3 runs to 15 residues. The CDR3 sequence: CASAEGPDRALEAFF. The DNA for the CDR3 is TGTGCCAGCGCCGAGGGCCCGGACAGGGCGTTAGAAGCTTTCTTT.

The chain couples TRBV18 to TRBJ2-7, with D tentatively TRBD1 (5 bases). Looked up from germline, CDR1 is KGHSH and CDR2 is LQKENI. The V and J ends lost 6 bases and 2 bases respectively, with 14 bases between them. The CDR3 extends over 14 amino acids. CDR3 in amino acids: CASSPQGYTYEQYF. In DNA form, the CDR3 reads TGTGCCAGCTCCCCCCAGGGCTACACCTACGAGCAGTACTTC.

V usage is TRBV5-1 and J usage is TRBJ2-3; 10 bases align to TRBD1. This CDR3 has 15 residues. V gave up 4 bases and J gave up 4 bases; unmatched junction bases: 6. Germline V gives CDR1 SGHRS, CDR2 YFSETQ. The chain's CDR3 is CASSPGQGPADTQYF. The CDR3 nucleotides are TGCGCCAGCAGCCCGGGACAGGGGCCTGCAGATACGCAGTATTTT.

The rearrangement joins TRBV18 to TRBJ2-5, with D uncertain. CDR3 length: 14 residues. Trimming cost V 4 bases and J 2 bases, with 11 bases left between them. Germline V gives CDR1 KGHSH, CDR2 LQKENI. This chain's CDR3 is CASSLDTSQETQYF. Written as DNA, the CDR3 is TGTGCCAGCTCACTAGACACTTCACAAGAGACCCAGTACTTC.

The chain couples TRBV4-2 to TRBJ1-3; D may be TRBD1 (6 bases). The CDR3 has 19 residues. V was clipped by 6 bases and J by 4 bases, with 28 bases between them. Looked up from germline, CDR1 is LGHNA and CDR2 is YNFKEQ. The CDR3 protein is CASSPGQLDLDLLGNTIYF. Written as DNA, the CDR3 is TGTGCCAGCAGTCCCGGACAGCTAGACTTGGATCTGCTCGGAAACACCATATATTTT.

This chain connects TRBV27 to TRBJ2-4; D unresolved. Trimming shortened V by 2 bases and J by 7 bases, and 12 bases separated the two germline ends. This CDR3 is 14 amino acids long. Germline lookup yields CDR1 MNHEY and CDR2 SMNVEV (reference sequence). The CDR3 bases are TGTGCCAGCAGTTTAACAGCTAATACGAACATTCAGTACTTC. It translates to CASSLTANTNIQYF.

The chain recombines TRBV12-5 with TRBJ2-3; 8 bases match TRBD2. V lost 9 bases, J lost 6 bases, and 11 bases stayed unmatched. The CDR3 has 14 amino acids. CDR1 is LGHNT and CDR2 is FRNRAP in the germline V gene. CDR3 region: CASSAGTSEDTQYF. CDR3 bases: TGTGCTAGCTCAGCGGGGACTAGTGAGGATACGCAGTATTTT. Drawing the rest from reference TRBV12-5 and TRBJ2-3, the complete variable domain is DARVTQTPRHKVTEMGQEVTMRCQPILGHNTVFWYRQTMMQGLELLAYFRNRAPLDDSGMPKDRFSAEMPDATLATLKIQPSEPRDSAVYFCASSAGTSEDTQYFGPGTRLTVL.

The rearrangement joins TRBV7-2 to TRBJ2-2; D remains ambiguous. CDR3 length: 15 residues. Germline V gene sequence: CDR1 SGHTA, CDR2 FQGNSA. The germline V and J ends were trimmed by 4 bases and 5 bases, with 14 bases remaining between them. DNA for the CDR3: TGTGCCAGCAGCTCGTCCCCAGTCCCGACCGGGGAGCTGTTTTTT. It encodes CASSSSPVPTGELFF.